This T cell receptor (beta chain) was profiled in a study of blood T cell repertoires in COVID-19. Study context: Italy, Spain and the United States were the sources of the convalescent and acute COVID-19 samples.

Germline CDR1 SGHTA, CDR2 FQGTGA. This CDR3 has 15 amino acids. Between the trimmed V and J ends, which lost 1 base and 4 bases, there was a span of 12 bases. Original methodology: Reference gene primer amplification in the assay estimated nucleated cell counts. The protocol was immunoSEQ multiplex PCR, while the TCRdb copy is restricted to in-frame clones and leaves out a portion. V, J and clone size are taken as reported in that table, and D and trimming were inferred from the DNA itself. The sample consists of some 200,000 clones, roughly nine tenths of them appearing once. The chain couples TRBV7-3 to TRBJ2-3; a possible D gene is TRBD2 (6 bases). The source is a man in his sixties or seventies with acute or convalescent COVID-19. Sequenced material: peripheral blood. CDR3 sequence: CASSLISAGSDTQYF. CDR3 nucleotide sequence: TGTGCCAGCAGCTTAATTTCGGCGGGGTCAGATACGCAGTATTTT.